This T cell receptor beta chain emerged from a study of blood T cell repertoires in COVID-19. V was cut by 6 bases and J by 11 bases, with 16 bases left in between. CDR1 and CDR2 from the germline V gene are LNHDA and SQIVND (reference sequence). The CDR3 is 12 residues long. TCRdb's copy holds only in-frame clones and misses some; the assay was immunoSEQ multiplex PCR. This table holds about 300,000 clones, around 88% found once. Seattle patients were enrolled while actively infected and followed longitudinally. Sequenced input: peripheral blood. This chain uses TRBV19 with TRBJ1-1; D might be TRBD1 (5 bases). The clonotype was recovered from a woman in her thirties with COVID-19, enrolled during active disease. Here the CDR3 DNA reads TGTGCCAGTAGCCCAGCGGGGGAGGCGGCTTTCTTT. Translated: CASSPAGEAAFF.